The 8 T cell receptor beta chains listed next were all sequenced from one sample in a study of blood T cell repertoires in COVID-19. Generated by immunoSEQ multiplex PCR, the TCRdb table keeps only in-frame clones and is missing some. The data contain hundreds of thousands of clones, about 86% of them singletons. Sequenced material: peripheral blood. All receptors derive from a man older than 75 with acute or convalescent COVID-19.

The J gene is TRBJ2-7, the V gene TRBV18; TRBD1 agrees at 10 bases. V dropped 3 bases and J dropped 8; count of bases not matched to a gene: 10. Germline CDR1 and CDR2: KGHSH and LQKENI. There are 15 residues in the CDR3. CDR3 in DNA: TGTGCCAGCTCACCGATTGCCGGGACAGGGGAGAAGCAGTACTTC. Translated: CASSPIAGTGEKQYF.

V gene TRBV6-1 combines with J gene TRBJ2-1; 11 positions match TRBD2. Germline CDR1 and CDR2: MNHNS and SASEGT. This CDR3 comprises 16 residues. V lost 2 bases and J lost 3; bases outside the gene matches: 3. Here the CDR3 reads CASSESLAGGYNEQFF. CDR3 sequence (DNA): TGTGCCAGCAGTGAAAGCCTAGCGGGAGGCTACAATGAGCAGTTCTTC.

A single count supports this clone. V and J are TRBV28 and TRBJ2-2; D gene unclear. Germline V gene sequence: CDR1 MDHEN, CDR2 SYDVKM. V was pared by 6 bases and J by 2 bases, with 16 bases between. The CDR3 extends over 16 amino acids. The CDR3 loop is CASSLTPHGNTGELFF. In DNA, the CDR3 is TGTGCCAGCAGCTTAACTCCTCACGGTAACACCGGGGAGCTGTTTTTT.

The V and J genes are TRBV11-3 and TRBJ2-3; 8 positions match TRBD2. The CDR3 runs to 14 residues. V trimming: 6 bases; J trimming: 4 bases; junction bases outside the gene matches: 6. Germline loops: CDR1 SGHNT, CDR2 YENEEA. The CDR3 protein is CASSPGLAPDTQYF. DNA for the CDR3: TGTGCCAGCAGTCCCGGACTAGCTCCAGATACGCAGTATTTT.

The rearrangement uses TRBV5-6 and TRBJ1-3; tentatively, D is TRBD1 (5 bases). The CDR3 loop spans 16 amino acids. Germline assignment: CDR1 SGHDT and CDR2 YYEEEE. Trimming stripped 1 base from V and 4 bases from J, with 15 bases between. CDR3: CASSLLSGAGGNTIYF. The CDR3 DNA reads as TGTGCCAGCAGCTTGCTATCCGGGGCGGGAGGAAACACCATATATTTT.

The rearrangement uses TRBV5-1 and TRBJ2-1, with TRBD2 matching over 7 bases. The length of the CDR3 is 15 residues. V shed 4 bases, J shed 2 bases, and the junction held 6 bases outside the gene matches. Looked up from germline, CDR1 is SGHRS and CDR2 is YFSETQ. In nucleotides, the CDR3 is TGCGCCAGCAGCCAATATGGGACTACCTACAATGAGCAGTTCTTC. Translated: CASSQYGTTYNEQFF. The whole variable domain, filled in from reference TRBV5-1 and TRBJ2-1, reads KAGVTQTPRYLIKTRGQQVTLSCSPISGHRSVSWYQQTPGQGLQFLFEYFSETQRNKGNFPGRFSGRQFSNSRSEMNVSTLELGDSALYLCASSQYGTTYNEQFFGPGTRLTVL.

The chain links TRBV2 to TRBJ2-2, with D tentatively TRBD2 (5 bases). This CDR3 region has 15 residues. Germline loops: CDR1 SNHLY, CDR2 FYNNEI. Deletions cut 2 bases from V and 7 bases from J, with 14 bases between. Here the CDR3 DNA reads TGTGCCAGCAGTGAAAACGGACTGGCTAGCGGGGAGCTGTTTTTT. This gives the protein CASSENGLASGELFF.

V gene TRBV15 combines with J gene TRBJ1-3, with 12 bases lining up with TRBD1. CDR1 is LNHNV, CDR2 YYDKDF, per germline (reference sequence). There are 20 residues in the CDR3. The V and J ends lost 1 base and 0 bases, in that order; junction bases with no gene match: 10. The CDR3: CATSRAFGTGGRSSGNTIYF. CDR3 coding DNA: TGTGCCACCAGCAGAGCTTTTGGGACAGGGGGCAGAAGCTCTGGAAACACCATATATTTT.